This T cell receptor (beta chain) was sequenced in a study of cytomegalovirus exposure and HLA in healthy donors. Only one count was recorded for this clone. The CDR3 consists of 15 residues. Germline lookup yields CDR1 GTSNPN and CDR2 SVGIG (reference sequence). The V end lost 3 bases, the J end lost 2 bases, and 15 bases lay between the germline ends. 13 Jbeta primers and 60 Vbeta primers were used for the PCR. TCRdb's copy holds only in-frame clones and misses some; the assay was immunoSEQ multiplex PCR. The table has approximately 150,000 clones, around 80% seen once. This receptor was identified in a man aged 35-49 years in good health and CMV-seronegative. V gene TRBV30 combines with J gene TRBJ2-3; perhaps TRBD1 as D (5 bases). The specimen was PBMCs. The CDR3 is CAWRWGRYNTDTQYF. As DNA, the CDR3 is TGTGCCTGGAGGTGGGGCCGCTACAACACAGATACGCAGTATTTT.